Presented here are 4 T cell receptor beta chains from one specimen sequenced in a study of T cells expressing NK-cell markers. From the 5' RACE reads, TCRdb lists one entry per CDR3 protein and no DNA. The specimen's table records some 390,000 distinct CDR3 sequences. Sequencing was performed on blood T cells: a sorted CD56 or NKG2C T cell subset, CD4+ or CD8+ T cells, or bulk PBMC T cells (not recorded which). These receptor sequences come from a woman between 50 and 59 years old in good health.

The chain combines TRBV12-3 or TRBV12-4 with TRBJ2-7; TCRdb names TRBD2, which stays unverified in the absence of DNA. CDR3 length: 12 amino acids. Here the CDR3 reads CASTLEGSEQYF.

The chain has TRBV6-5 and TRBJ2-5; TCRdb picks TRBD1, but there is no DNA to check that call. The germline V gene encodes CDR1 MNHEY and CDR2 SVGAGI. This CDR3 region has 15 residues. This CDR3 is CASSLGGGLQETQYF.

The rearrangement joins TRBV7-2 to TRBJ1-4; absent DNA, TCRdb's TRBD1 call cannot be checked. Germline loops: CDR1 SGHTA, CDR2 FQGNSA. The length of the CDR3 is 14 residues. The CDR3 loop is CASSSGQINEKLFF.

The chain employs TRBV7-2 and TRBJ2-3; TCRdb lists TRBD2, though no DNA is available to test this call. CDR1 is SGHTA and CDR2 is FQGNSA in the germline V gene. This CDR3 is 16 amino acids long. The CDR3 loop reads CASSSTSGGPTDTQYF.